The 19 T cell receptor beta chains below all came from one sample that was sequenced in a study of cytomegalovirus exposure and HLA in healthy donors. Clones were read by immunoSEQ multiplex PCR, and TCRdb kept only the in-frame ones, dropping some. The sample carries around 90,000 clones, more than 70% recorded once. Sequenced input: PBMCs. These receptors originate from a young woman in good health and CMV-seropositive.

The V and J genes are TRBV27 and TRBJ2-4; 10 nucleotides align to TRBD1. V was clipped by 8 bases and J by 5 bases; unmatched bases: 9. The germline V gene has CDR1 MNHEY and CDR2 SMNVEV (reference sequence). The CDR3 has 15 amino acids. This CDR3 reads CASGGLGTGENIQYF. The CDR3 DNA is TGTGCCAGCGGGGGCCTTGGGACAGGGGAAAACATTCAGTACTTC.

This chain links TRBV4-2 with TRBJ1-6; weak D call: TRBD1 (5 bases). V was shortened by 4 bases and J by 7 bases, with 11 bases between the two germline ends. The CDR3 spans 14 residues. The germline CDR1 and CDR2 sequences are LGHNA and YNFKEQ. The CDR3 DNA follows: TGTGCCAGCAGCCCCCGACAGACGAATTCACCCCTCCACTTT. Translating gives CASSPRQTNSPLHF.

The chain carries TRBV10-3 and TRBJ2-5, with 10 nucleotides matching TRBD1. Trimming removed 3 bases from V and 1 base from J; junction bases left unmatched: 14. Per the germline V gene, CDR1 is ENHRY and CDR2 is SYGVKD. The CDR3 has 19 amino acids. The CDR3 coding sequence is TGTGCCATCAGTGATGCAGGACAGGGGGGTTCTCTTAGCCAAGAGACCCAGTACTTC. It yields the protein CAISDAGQGGSLSQETQYF.

This clone was observed a few times. This sequence joins TRBV19 and TRBJ1-5; 8 nucleotides match TRBD1. The J segment lost 3 bases and the V segment lost 6 bases, leaving 4 bases of the junction unmatched. The CDR3 runs to 14 residues. Per germline, CDR1 LNHDA and CDR2 SQIVND (reference sequence). The CDR3 DNA reads TGTGCCAGTAGAGCAGGGGGCTCCAATCAGCCCCAGCATTTT. Translation gives CASRAGGSNQPQHF.

This chain joins TRBV19 and TRBJ1-2, with D hard to call. The CDR3 sequence is 11 residues long. Germline CDR1 reads LNHDA; CDR2 reads SQIVND (reference sequence). Between the trimmed V and J ends, which lost 9 bases and 7 bases, there was a span of 12 bases. The CDR3 DNA follows: TGTGCCAGCCGAACGGCGGGTGGCTACACCTTC. Translation: CASRTAGGYTF.

This clone was seen once. V gene TRBV9 combines with J gene TRBJ2-5; 15 bases map to TRBD2. CDR3 length: 18 residues. V lost 4 bases to trimming and J lost 4 bases; unmatched junction nucleotides: 11. CDR1 is SGDLS, CDR2 YYNGEE, per germline. CDR3 sequence reads: CASSPGTSGGMTGETQYF. In DNA form, the CDR3 reads TGTGCCAGCAGCCCCGGGACTAGCGGGGGGATGACGGGAGAGACCCAGTACTTC.

The chain carries TRBV19 and TRBJ1-5, with 10 bases fitting TRBD1. Germline CDR1 and CDR2: LNHDA and SQIVND (reference sequence). This CDR3 spans 16 amino acids. With 9 bases clipped from V and 2 bases from J, the junction kept 10 bases outside the gene matches. The chain's CDR3 is CASHRQGAMGNQPQHF. CDR3 DNA: TGTGCCAGCCACCGACAGGGGGCTATGGGCAATCAGCCCCAGCATTTT.

With regard to this clone: A read error may produce the germline difference seen at one junction end. The chain recombines TRBV10-3 with TRBJ2-7; D not certain. Germline CDR1 ENHRY, CDR2 SYGVKD. The CDR3 spans 13 residues. The CDR3 DNA is TGTGCCATCAGTGAAACTCCTTCCTCCGAGCAGTACTTC. Encoded protein: CAISETPSSEQYF.

The V and J genes are TRBV5-1 and TRBJ2-5, with 7 bases fitting TRBD2. Germline loops: CDR1 SGHRS, CDR2 YFSETQ. J was trimmed by 1 base and V by 3 bases; bases with no gene match: 3. The CDR3 spans 14 residues. The CDR3: CASSSGGLQETQYF. CDR3 bases: TGCGCCAGCAGCTCGGGAGGCCTCCAAGAGACCCAGTACTTC.

To note about this clone: Other DNA sequences in this sample translate to the same CDR3. The V gene is TRBV7-9, the J gene TRBJ1-1, with a tentative D call TRBD1 (5 bases). Germline CDR1 reads SEHNR; CDR2 reads FQNEAQ (reference sequence). The length of the CDR3 is 14 residues. V was trimmed by 3 bases and J by 2 bases, leaving 10 bases between them. The CDR3 DNA sequence: TGTGCCAGCAGCTTGCTGCAGGGAAACACTGAAGCTTTCTTT. This encodes CASSLLQGNTEAFF.

The chain uses TRBV5-6 and TRBJ2-1; TRBD1 agrees at 11 bases. Germline CDR1 and CDR2: SGHDT and YYEEEE. V shed 4 bases, J shed 7 bases, and the junction held 4 bases outside the gene matches. This CDR3 is built from 14 residues. Written as DNA, the CDR3 is TGTGCCAGCAGCCTAGGGACAGGGGGGAATGAGCAGTTCTTC. This sequence encodes CASSLGTGGNEQFF.

This clone has just a few counts. The rearrangement joins TRBV2 to TRBJ1-6; 7 bases fit TRBD1. The germline CDR1 and CDR2 sequences are SNHLY and FYNNEI. The junction had 7 bases not matched to a gene; V was cut back by 7 bases and J by 7 bases. The CDR3 is 14 amino acids. The CDR3 sequence is CASTTGTANSPLHF. DNA of the CDR3: TGTGCCAGCACCACCGGGACAGCCAATTCACCCCTCCACTTT.

This clone was picked up a small number of times. Other DNA sequences from this sample encode an identical CDR3 as well. This chain uses TRBV7-6 with TRBJ2-7, with D possibly matching TRBD2 (6 bases). Germline loops: CDR1 SGHVS, CDR2 FNYEAQ. This CDR3 region has 14 residues. V was cut by 0 bases and J by 2 bases, with 8 bases left in between. Here the CDR3 DNA reads TGTGCCAGCAGCTTAGCGGGGGGAACCTACGAGCAGTACTTC. Protein product: CASSLAGGTYEQYF.

The V and J genes are TRBV9 and TRBJ2-3; D call uncertain. CDR1 is SGDLS and CDR2 is YYNGEE in the germline V gene. This CDR3 has 13 residues. Deletions cut 0 bases from V and 4 bases from J, with 6 bases between. The CDR3 DNA reads as TGTGCCAGCAGCGTAGGAGGTCCAGATACGCAGTATTTT. It specifies CASSVGGPDTQYF.

V usage is TRBV10-3 and J usage is TRBJ2-5; D possibly corresponds to TRBD1 (6 bases). The length of the CDR3 is 17 residues. V was shortened by 1 base and J by 7 bases, with 22 bases between the two germline ends. Germline V CDR1 and CDR2: ENHRY, SYGVKD. In DNA form, the CDR3 reads TGTGCCATCAGTGAGTTCCCACCGGGAAAGGGGGTTGTGACCCAGTACTTC. The encoded protein is CAISEFPPGKGVVTQYF.

The V and J genes are TRBV4-3 and TRBJ1-1, with 8 bases identical to TRBD1. The CDR3 spans 13 residues. Germline CDR1 reads LGHNA; CDR2 reads YSLEER. Trimming took 7 bases from V and 5 from J; bases not matched to a gene: 6. CDR3 DNA sequence: TGCGCCAGCACCGGACAGGGATGGACTGAAGCTTTCTTT. Translation: CASTGQGWTEAFF.

This clone was recorded only once. The chain employs TRBV6-6 and TRBJ2-7, with D possibly being TRBD1 (6 bases). Trimming pared 7 bases from V and 4 bases from J, leaving 23 bases between. Germline assignment: CDR1 MNHNY and CDR2 SVGAGI (reference sequence). The CDR3 is 16 amino acids. Here the CDR3 reads CASKLTTRTAPYEQYF. Here the CDR3 DNA reads TGTGCCAGCAAGTTAACAACCCGGACAGCGCCTTACGAGCAGTACTTC.

The genes are TRBV2 and TRBJ1-4; a weak D match, TRBD1 (6 bases). V shed 8 bases and J shed 5 bases, with 15 bases lying between them. The CDR3 extends over 14 amino acids. Germline loops: CDR1 SNHLY, CDR2 FYNNEI. The CDR3 bases are TGTGCCAGCGGGGCTACCACAGGGAATGAAAAACTGTTTTTT. It translates to CASGATTGNEKLFF.

The chain carries TRBV30 and TRBJ1-6; 7 nucleotides align to TRBD1. This CDR3 comprises 14 residues. Trimming cost V 0 bases and J 8 bases; bases outside gene matches: 4. Germline V gene sequence: CDR1 GTSNPN, CDR2 SVGIG (reference sequence). The CDR3 region has the DNA TGTGCCTGGAGTGTAGGACAGGAATATTCACCCCTCCACTTT. It translates to CAWSVGQEYSPLHF.